This T cell receptor (beta chain) was obtained from a study of T cell responses to AZD1222 COVID-19 vaccine. Study observations and caveats: At baseline, seropositivity was found in only 6 or 7 AZD1222 recipients. Clonal diversity was possibly underestimated; the donors were predominantly white British and more often female. Following two doses of AZD1222, Spike-specific TCR breadth and depth rose.

Per the germline V gene, CDR1 is SGHAT and CDR2 is FQNNGV. The CDR3 length is 15 residues. The junction had 7 bases not matched to a gene; V was cut back by 2 bases and J by 6 bases. The table came from immunoSEQ multiplex PCR; TCRdb's copy has only in-frame clones and leaves some out. There are about 150,000 clones in the sample; 93% occur only once, and approximately 4.9% lies in the top ten. For this clone: Its antigen is unidentified.

The J gene is TRBJ2-7, the V gene TRBV11-2; TRBD2 matches 10 bases. This clonotype was sampled from an adult in good health. The source was peripheral blood, collected on day 0 of AZD1222 vaccination. DNA for the CDR3: TGTGCCAGCAGCTTACTAGCGGGAGAGCTTGGCGAGCAGTACTTC. The encoded protein is CASSLLAGELGEQYF.